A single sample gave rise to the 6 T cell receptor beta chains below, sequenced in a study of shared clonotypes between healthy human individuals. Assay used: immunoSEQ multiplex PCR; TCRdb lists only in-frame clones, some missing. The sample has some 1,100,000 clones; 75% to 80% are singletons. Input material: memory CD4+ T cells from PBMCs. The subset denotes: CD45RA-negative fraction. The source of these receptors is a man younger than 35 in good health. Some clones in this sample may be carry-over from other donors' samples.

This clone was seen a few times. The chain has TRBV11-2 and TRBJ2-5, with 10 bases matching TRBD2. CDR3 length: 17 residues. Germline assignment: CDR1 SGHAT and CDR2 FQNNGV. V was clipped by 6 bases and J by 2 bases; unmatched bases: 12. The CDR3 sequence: CASRQGASGRGQETQYF. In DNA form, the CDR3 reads TGTGCCAGCAGGCAGGGGGCTAGCGGGAGAGGTCAAGAGACCCAGTACTTC.

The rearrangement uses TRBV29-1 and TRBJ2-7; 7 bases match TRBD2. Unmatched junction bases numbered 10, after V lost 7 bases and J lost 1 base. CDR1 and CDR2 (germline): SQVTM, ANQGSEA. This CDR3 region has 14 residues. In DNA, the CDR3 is TGCAGCGCGGGGGAGGGTTCTGGGTCCTACGAGCAGTACTTC. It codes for CSAGEGSGSYEQYF.

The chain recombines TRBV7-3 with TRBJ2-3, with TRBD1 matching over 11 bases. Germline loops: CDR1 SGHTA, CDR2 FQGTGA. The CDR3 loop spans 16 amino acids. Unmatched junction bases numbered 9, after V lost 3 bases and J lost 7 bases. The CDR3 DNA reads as TGTGCCAGCAGCTTGGGACAGGGGGAGCCGGGTCATACGCAGTATTTT. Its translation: CASSLGQGEPGHTQYF.

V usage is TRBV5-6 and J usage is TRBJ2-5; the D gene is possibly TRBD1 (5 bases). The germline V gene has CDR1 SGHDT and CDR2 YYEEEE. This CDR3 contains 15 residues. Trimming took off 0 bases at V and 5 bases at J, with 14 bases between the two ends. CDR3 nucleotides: TGTGCCAGCAGCTTGGTTTTCCAGGGTGCGGAGACCCAGTACTTC. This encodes CASSLVFQGAETQYF.

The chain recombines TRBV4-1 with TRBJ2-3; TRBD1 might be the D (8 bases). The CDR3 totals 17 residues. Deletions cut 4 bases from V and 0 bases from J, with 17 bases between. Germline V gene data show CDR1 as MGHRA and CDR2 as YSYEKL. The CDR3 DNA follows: TGCGCCAGCAGCCGCAACAGGGGGGACTATAGCACAGATACGCAGTATTTT. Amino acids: CASSRNRGDYSTDTQYF.

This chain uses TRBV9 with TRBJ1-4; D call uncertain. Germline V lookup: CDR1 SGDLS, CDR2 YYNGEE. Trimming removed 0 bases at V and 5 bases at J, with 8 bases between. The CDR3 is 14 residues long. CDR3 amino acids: CASSVDGSNEKLFF. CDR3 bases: TGTGCCAGCAGCGTAGACGGCAGCAATGAAAAACTGTTTTTT.